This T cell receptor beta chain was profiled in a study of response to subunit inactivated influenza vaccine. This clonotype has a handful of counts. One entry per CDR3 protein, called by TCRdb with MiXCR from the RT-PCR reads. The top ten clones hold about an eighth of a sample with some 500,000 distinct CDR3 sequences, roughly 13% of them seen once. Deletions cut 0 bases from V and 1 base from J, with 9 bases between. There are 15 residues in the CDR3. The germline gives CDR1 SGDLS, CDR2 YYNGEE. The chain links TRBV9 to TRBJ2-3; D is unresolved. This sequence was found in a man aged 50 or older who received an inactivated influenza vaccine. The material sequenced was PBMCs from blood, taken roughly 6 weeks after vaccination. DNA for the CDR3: TGTGCCAGCAGCGTAGGGGTGGTAGGCACAGATACGCAGTATTTT. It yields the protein CASSVGVVGTDTQYF.